Below are 29 T cell receptor beta chains sequenced from a single sample in a study of blood T cell repertoires in COVID-19. The protocol was immunoSEQ multiplex PCR, while the TCRdb copy is restricted to in-frame clones and leaves out a portion. The table includes 300,000 to 400,000 clones, around 91% detected once. Sequenced material: PBMCs or T cells enriched from blood (not recorded which). Every receptor here comes from a man between 18 and 35 years old who had recovered from COVID-19.

The genes are TRBV4-1 and TRBJ2-7, with 7 bases that match TRBD2. The CDR3 length is 18 residues. The germline CDR1 and CDR2 sequences are MGHRA and YSYEKL. J gave up 2 bases and V 0 bases, and 13 bases lay outside the gene matches. CDR3: CASSQERAGPSFPYEQYF. The CDR3 coding sequence is TGCGCCAGCAGCCAAGAAAGAGCGGGGCCTTCCTTCCCCTACGAGCAGTACTTC.

This chain joins TRBV9 and TRBJ1-1, with 8 bases lining up with TRBD1. CDR1 and CDR2 (germline): SGDLS, YYNGEE. This CDR3 is built from 18 residues. V gave up 3 bases and J gave up 0 bases; unmatched junction bases: 13. Here the CDR3 DNA reads TGTGCCAGCAGCGGCAGGGGGCGGCCTTTTGTGATGAACACTGAAGCTTTCTTT. It codes for CASSGRGRPFVMNTEAFF. The full variable domain, with the rest looked up from reference TRBV9 and TRBJ1-1, is DSGVTQTPKHLITATGQRVTLRCSPRSGDLSVYWYQQSLDQGLQFLIQYYNGEERAKGNILERFSAQQFPDLHSELNLSSLELGDSALYFCASSGRGRPFVMNTEAFFGQGTRLTVV.

This clone appeared once. The V and J genes are TRBV5-1 and TRBJ2-7; perhaps TRBD2 as D (6 bases). V lost 6 bases, J lost 4 bases, and 14 bases lay in between. There are 13 residues in the CDR3. Per the germline V gene, CDR1 is SGHRS and CDR2 is YFSETQ. The CDR3 sequence is CASNDGGTYEQYF. CDR3 nucleotides: TGCGCCAGCAATGACGGGGGAACTTACGAGCAGTACTTC.

The rearrangement uses TRBV4-1 and TRBJ2-1; TRBD2 agrees at 8 bases. V lost 3 bases, J lost 7 bases, and 8 bases stayed unmatched. Germline CDR1 and CDR2: MGHRA and YSYEKL. The CDR3 contains 15 residues. CDR3 residues: CASSHPGLGYNEQFF. The DNA of the CDR3 is TGCGCCAGCAGCCATCCGGGACTAGGCTATAATGAGCAGTTCTTC.

The rearrangement joins TRBV7-2 to TRBJ2-1; 10 bases fit TRBD1. CDR1 and CDR2 from the germline V gene are SGHTA and FQGNSA. The CDR3 spans 15 residues. Germline trimming cut 3 bases from V and 4 bases from J; bases unmatched to any gene: 3. The CDR3 DNA follows: TGTGCCAGCAGCTTCGGACAGGGGGTTTACAATGAGCAGTTCTTC. Translation: CASSFGQGVYNEQFF. Using reference TRBV7-2 and TRBJ2-1 for the parts outside the CDR3, the full variable domain is GAGVSQSPSNKVTEKGKDVELRCDPISGHTALYWYRQSLGQGLEFLIYFQGNSAPDKSGLPSDRFSAERTGGSVSTLTIQRTQQEDSAVYLCASSFGQGVYNEQFFGPGTRLTVL.

Worth noting for this clone: The same CDR3 arises from other DNA sequences in this sample as well. V usage is TRBV18 and J usage is TRBJ2-7; D gene ambiguous. Looked up from germline, CDR1 is KGHSH and CDR2 is LQKENI. CDR3 length equals 13 residues. V lost 6 bases and J lost 3, with 12 bases in between. CDR3: CASSPPAGYEQYF. The CDR3 DNA reads TGTGCCAGCTCCCCTCCCGCAGGCTACGAGCAGTACTTC.

This rearrangement joins TRBV18 to TRBJ1-2; no reliable D call. The CDR3 extends over 16 amino acids. V shed 0 bases and J shed 2 bases, with 13 bases lying between them. Germline CDR1 is KGHSH and CDR2 is LQKENI. The chain's CDR3 is CASSPPPLLLNYGYTF. The CDR3 region has the DNA TGTGCCAGCTCACCACCCCCGTTATTGTTAAACTATGGCTACACCTTC.

The chain is built from TRBV27 and TRBJ2-7; 8 bases fit TRBD1. Germline CDR1 and CDR2: MNHEY and SMNVEV (reference sequence). The length of the CDR3 is 15 residues. V dropped 6 bases and J dropped 3; count of bases not matched to a gene: 10. CDR3 DNA sequence: TGTGCCAGCAGAGTCCAGGGGGCTCTTGACTACGAGCAGTACTTC. It specifies CASRVQGALDYEQYF.

The V gene is TRBV7-8, the J gene TRBJ1-3; D gene unclear. V lost 0 bases to trimming and J lost 4 bases, with 13 bases between them. The germline CDR1 and CDR2 sequences are SGHVS and FQNEAQ. The CDR3 is 16 amino acids. The CDR3, as DNA: TGTGCCAGCAGCTTAGCGGCTACAGTATCCGGAAACACCATATATTTT. Its protein product is CASSLAATVSGNTIYF.

The genes are TRBV28 and TRBJ1-5, with 10 nucleotides matching TRBD1. This CDR3 is 17 amino acids long. V gave up 5 bases and J gave up 9 bases; unmatched junction bases: 16. Germline V CDR1 and CDR2: MDHEN, SYDVKM. The CDR3 region has the DNA TGTGCCAGCAGTGCCCTCGACAGGGGGCCTGGGATGCGGCCCCAGCATTTT. Protein sequence: CASSALDRGPGMRPQHF.

The V gene is TRBV2, the J gene TRBJ1-2; a weak D match, TRBD1 (5 bases). Germline values: CDR1 SNHLY, CDR2 FYNNEI. V was trimmed by 5 bases and J by 2 bases, leaving 15 bases between them. The CDR3 spans 15 residues. DNA of the CDR3: TGTGCCAGCAGTAGAGACAGAAACTCCAACTATGGCTACACCTTC. It encodes CASSRDRNSNYGYTF.

The chain uses TRBV3-1 (or the pseudogene TRBV3-2) and TRBJ2-7; TRBD2 might be the D (6 bases). Germline V CDR1 and CDR2: LGHDT, YNNKEL (reference sequence). V lost 3 bases, J lost 6 bases, and 12 bases lay in between. The CDR3 contains 13 residues. In DNA, the CDR3 is TGTGCCAGCAGCCACCCCGTGGGGGGCGAGCAGTACTTC. Its translation is CASSHPVGGEQYF.

The chain employs TRBV5-1 and TRBJ2-1, with 9 bases that match TRBD2. V shed 0 bases and J 6 bases; nucleotides not matched to a gene: 7. This CDR3 has 16 amino acids. Germline V CDR1 and CDR2: SGHRS, YFSETQ. The CDR3 loop is CASSLGGGRDINEQFF. DNA of the CDR3: TGCGCCAGCAGCTTGGGAGGCGGGAGGGATATCAATGAGCAGTTCTTC.

The V and J genes are TRBV19 and TRBJ1-1; 8 bases are a match to TRBD1. Trimming cost V 4 bases and J 0 bases; bases outside gene matches: 4. This CDR3 is built from 15 residues. CDR1 LNHDA and CDR2 SQIVND come from the germline V gene (reference sequence). CDR3 DNA sequence: TGTGCCAGTAGTACGAGGACAGGGTTGAACACTGAAGCTTTCTTT. Translated: CASSTRTGLNTEAFF. Full variable domain (missing parts from reference TRBV19 and TRBJ1-1): DGGITQSPKYLFRKEGQNVTLSCEQNLNHDAMYWYRQDPGQGLRLIYYSQIVNDFQKGDIAEGYSVSREKKESFPLTVTSAQKNPTAFYLCASSTRTGLNTEAFFGQGTRLTVV.

The rearrangement uses TRBV6-1 and TRBJ1-2; D ambiguous. The ends were cut back, 0 bases at V and 4 bases at J, with 9 bases in the middle. The CDR3 is made up of 14 amino acids. Germline CDR1 reads MNHNS; CDR2 reads SASEGT. CDR3 residues: CASSEAGVAYGYTF. CDR3 DNA: TGTGCCAGCAGTGAAGCGGGAGTAGCCTATGGCTACACCTTC.

This clone has a single count. This chain connects TRBV9 to TRBJ2-2; 14 bases are shared with TRBD2. CDR3 length equals 18 residues. The germline CDR1 and CDR2 sequences are SGDLS and YYNGEE. The junction had 12 bases not matched to a gene; V was cut back by 4 bases and J by 7 bases. The CDR3 nucleotides are TGTGCCAGCAGCCCACAAACGACTAGCGGGGGGGCGATCGGGGAGCTGTTTTTT. This translates into CASSPQTTSGGAIGELFF.

In regard to this clone: In the same sample, other DNA sequences code for this CDR3. V and J are TRBV19 and TRBJ1-5; 7 positions agree with TRBD1. Germline CDR1 is LNHDA and CDR2 is SQIVND (reference sequence). The CDR3 consists of 14 residues. V dropped 3 bases and J dropped 3; count of bases not matched to a gene: 2. CDR3 amino acids: CASSITGANQPQHF. CDR3 nucleotide sequence: TGTGCCAGTAGTATCACAGGGGCCAATCAGCCCCAGCATTTT.

The gene calls are TRBV6-5 and TRBJ2-1; possible D gene TRBD2, 5 bases. From germline, CDR1 is MNHEY and CDR2 SVGAGI. V was clipped by 0 bases and J by 0 bases, with 9 bases between them. This CDR3 is built from 16 residues. The CDR3: CASSYSSGSSYNEQFF. In DNA form, the CDR3 reads TGTGCCAGCAGTTACTCATCGGGGAGCTCCTACAATGAGCAGTTCTTC.

The chain combines TRBV28 with TRBJ1-2, with D possibly TRBD1 on 6 matching bases. V was cut by 3 bases and J by 2 bases, with 16 bases left in between. CDR1 is MDHEN, CDR2 SYDVKM, per germline. This CDR3 comprises 16 residues. The CDR3 DNA sequence: TGTGCCAGCAGTTTTTTCCAGGGGCAAAGGAACTATGGCTACACCTTC. This codes for CASSFFQGQRNYGYTF.

The rearrangement uses TRBV5-5 and TRBJ1-2; the D gene is possibly TRBD1 (5 bases). V lost 0 bases to trimming and J lost 4 bases, with 10 bases between them. Per germline, CDR1 SGHKS and CDR2 YYEKEE (reference sequence). This CDR3 has 14 amino acids. In DNA form, the CDR3 reads TGTGCCAGCAGCTTGGGTGGGGGAGGCTATGGCTACACCTTC. Amino acid sequence: CASSLGGGGYGYTF.

The chain has TRBV3-1 (or the pseudogene TRBV3-2) and TRBJ2-3; 7 nucleotides agree with TRBD2. Germline CDR1 reads LGHDT; CDR2 reads YNNKEL (reference sequence). Trimming removed 0 bases from V and 8 bases from J; junction bases left unmatched: 14. The CDR3 covers 17 residues. Here the CDR3 reads CASSQDFGSSGEGTQYF. For the CDR3, the DNA is TGTGCCAGCAGCCAAGATTTCGGGTCTAGCGGTGAGGGTACGCAGTATTTT.

The CDR3 loop is CASRRKADPTGRDQPQHF. The CDR3 coding sequence is TGTGCCAGCCGTCGCAAGGCTGATCCGACAGGGAGAGATCAGCCCCAGCATTTT. The chain carries TRBV27 and TRBJ1-5; TRBD1 matches at 7 bases. Germline trimming cut 8 bases from V and 5 bases from J; bases unmatched to any gene: 21. The germline CDR1 and CDR2 sequences are MNHEY and SMNVEV (reference sequence). The CDR3 spans 18 residues.

The genes are TRBV3-1 (or the pseudogene TRBV3-2) and TRBJ1-2; D ambiguous. This CDR3 is built from 13 residues. Trimming removed 1 base at V and 4 bases at J, with 7 bases between. Looked up from germline, CDR1 is LGHDT and CDR2 is YNNKEL (reference sequence). The CDR3 DNA reads as TGTGCCAGCAGCCAAGCCAGATTCTATGGCTACACCTTC. Translating gives CASSQARFYGYTF.

The V call is TRBV19, the J call TRBJ2-7; no definite D call. This CDR3 has 15 amino acids. CDR1 is LNHDA and CDR2 is SQIVND in the germline V gene (reference sequence). Trimming shortened V by 3 bases and J by 5 bases, and 17 bases separated the two germline ends. This CDR3 is CASSIIDTGSNEQYF. DNA of the CDR3: TGTGCCAGTAGTATTATCGATACGGGTTCAAACGAGCAGTACTTC.

This chain joins TRBV19 and TRBJ1-2, with 7 bases aligning to TRBD1. Germline CDR1 reads LNHDA; CDR2 reads SQIVND (reference sequence). Trimming removed 4 bases from V and 8 bases from J; junction bases left unmatched: 10. The CDR3 sequence is 14 residues long. The CDR3 DNA sequence: TGTGCCAGTAGTACCCGACAGGGTTCCTACGGCTACACCTTC. It translates to CASSTRQGSYGYTF.

This chain uses TRBV20-1 with TRBJ1-2; D is undetermined. The CDR3 consists of 14 residues. In germline, CDR1 is DFQATT, CDR2 SNEGSKA (reference sequence). V dropped 3 bases and J dropped 7 bases, with 18 bases sitting between them. DNA of the CDR3: TGCAGTGCTAGTCCCCCCAGGCTGGGTGGTGGCTACACCTTC. Translated, it gives CSASPPRLGGGYTF.

Of note for this clone: At the DNA level, this CDR3 is encoded by other sequences in the same sample as well. The V gene is TRBV14, the J gene TRBJ2-3, with D possibly being TRBD1 (5 bases). With 4 bases removed from V and 1 base from J, the gap between germline ends came to 6 bases. The germline CDR1 and CDR2 sequences are SGHDN and FVKESK. This CDR3 contains 13 residues. CDR3 sequence reads: CASSPTGTDTQYF. The CDR3 DNA reads TGTGCCAGCAGCCCGACAGGCACAGATACGCAGTATTTT.

The chain carries TRBV7-9 and TRBJ1-2; 7 bases map to TRBD1. Germline CDR1 and CDR2: SEHNR and FQNEAQ (reference sequence). V trimming: 5 bases; J trimming: 3 bases; junction bases outside the gene matches: 12. This CDR3 has 16 residues. CDR3: CASSDKSGRGDYGYTF. DNA of the CDR3: TGTGCCAGCAGCGACAAGTCAGGCAGGGGGGACTATGGCTACACCTTC.

This clone was seen only once. V gene TRBV2 combines with J gene TRBJ1-2, with 7 bases matching TRBD1. CDR1 SNHLY and CDR2 FYNNEI come from the germline V gene. The CDR3 extends over 14 amino acids. J gave up 4 bases and V 4 bases, and 6 bases lay outside the gene matches. CDR3 amino acids: CASSGQGAIYGYTF. CDR3 DNA sequence: TGTGCCAGCAGTGGACAGGGCGCGATCTATGGCTACACCTTC.